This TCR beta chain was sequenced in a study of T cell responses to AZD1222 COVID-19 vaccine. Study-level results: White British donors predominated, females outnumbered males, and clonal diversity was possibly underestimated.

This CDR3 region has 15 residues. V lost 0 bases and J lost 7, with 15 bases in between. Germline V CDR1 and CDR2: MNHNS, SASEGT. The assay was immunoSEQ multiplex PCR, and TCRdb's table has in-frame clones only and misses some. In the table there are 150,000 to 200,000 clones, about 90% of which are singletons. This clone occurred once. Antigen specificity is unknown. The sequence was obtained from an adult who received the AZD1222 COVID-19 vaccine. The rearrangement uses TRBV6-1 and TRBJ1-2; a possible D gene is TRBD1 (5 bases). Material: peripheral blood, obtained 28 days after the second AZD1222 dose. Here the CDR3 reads CASSEALSGKFGYTF. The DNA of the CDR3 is TGTGCCAGCAGTGAAGCGCTTTCAGGGAAATTTGGCTACACCTTC.